Below are 9 T cell receptor beta chains sequenced from a single sample in a study of OX40 agonist ivuxolimab in advanced cancers. The library was made by the immunoSEQ multiplex PCR assay. What TCRdb holds here is the immuneACCESS table cut down to in-frame rearrangements. Part of the clones is not present; checked against another copy, under half of the missing clones reflect an unresolved V gene, and the others are unexplained. For this sample the table gives roughly 89,000 clones, of which about 80% were detected only once. Of the sample, approximately 1.5% falls within the top ten clones. The sequences come from CD4+ or CD8+ T cells sorted from blood, collected in a trial of the OX40 agonist ivuxolimab. All receptors come from an adult with an advanced solid tumor such as melanoma, head and neck, liver or kidney cancer.

This chain connects TRBV6-6 to TRBJ1-1; a weak D match, TRBD1 (5 bases). The CDR3 spans 15 residues. Looked up from germline, CDR1 is MNHNY and CDR2 is SVGAGI (reference sequence). V lost 6 bases and J lost 5, with 19 bases in between. The CDR3 sequence: CASSPGFFSGTEAFF. DNA of the CDR3: TGTGCCAGCAGCCCAGGGTTTTTCTCCGGGACTGAAGCTTTCTTT.

The chain uses TRBV7-2 and TRBJ2-7; tentative D call: TRBD1 (6 bases). V was clipped by 5 bases and J by 0 bases, with 11 bases between them. Germline V CDR1 and CDR2: SGHTA, FQGNSA. The CDR3 spans 14 residues. CDR3 region: CASSGQISSYEQYF. In DNA, the CDR3 is TGTGCCAGCAGCGGACAGATTAGCTCCTACGAGCAGTACTTC.

Of note for this clone: Its ends do not fully match the called genes, so a read error is possible. The chain is built from TRBV6-5 and TRBJ1-3; possibly TRBD1 for D (6 bases). The CDR3 is made up of 14 amino acids. Germline CDR1 MNHEY, CDR2 SVGAGI. The DNA for the CDR3 is TGTGCCAGCAGCCCTGGGACCGCAACAGGGATAGTTCATTTT. Encoded protein: CASSPGTATGIVHF.

This sequence joins TRBV5-1 and TRBJ2-3; 7 nucleotides agree with TRBD2. The CDR3 consists of 15 residues. The junction had 2 bases not matched to a gene; V was cut back by 1 base and J by 0 bases. Germline values: CDR1 SGHRS, CDR2 YFSETQ. The CDR3 DNA reads as TGCGCCAGCAGCTTGATCGGGGGGAGCACAGATACGCAGTATTTT. It encodes CASSLIGGSTDTQYF.

The chain carries TRBV30 and TRBJ1-5, with TRBD1 matching 7 bases. The CDR3 is made up of 14 amino acids. The V gene end was trimmed by 2 bases and the J gene end by 2 bases; junction bases not matched to a gene: 3. Germline CDR1 GTSNPN, CDR2 SVGIG (reference sequence). This CDR3 reads CAWSQGEGNQPQHF. DNA of the CDR3: TGTGCCTGGAGTCAGGGGGAAGGCAATCAGCCCCAGCATTTT.

The chain combines TRBV28 with TRBJ2-6; 10 bases are a match to TRBD1. CDR3 length equals 17 residues. V trimming: 5 bases; J trimming: 4 bases; junction bases outside the gene matches: 8. Germline CDR1 is MDHEN and CDR2 is SYDVKM. The CDR3 region is CASSATGGARGANVLTF. The CDR3, as DNA: TGTGCCAGCAGTGCGACAGGGGGCGCAAGAGGGGCCAACGTCCTGACTTTC.

This chain joins TRBV6-5 and TRBJ1-5; no definite D call. CDR1 and CDR2 from the germline V gene are MNHEY and SVGAGI. V was clipped by 0 bases and J by 6 bases, with 12 bases between them. This CDR3 has 15 residues. CDR3 protein: CASSYSMAGAQPQHF. The CDR3 bases are TGTGCCAGCAGTTACTCGATGGCTGGTGCTCAGCCCCAGCATTTT.

This sequence joins TRBV2 and TRBJ1-2; D may be TRBD1 (5 bases). CDR3 length: 16 residues. V lost 8 bases and J 6 bases, leaving 25 bases between the germline ends. CDR1 is SNHLY, CDR2 FYNNEI, per germline. The CDR3 sequence is CASHSAGPLVLDGYTF. CDR3 coding DNA: TGTGCCAGCCACTCCGCGGGGCCTTTAGTTTTAGATGGCTACACCTTC. Full variable domain (remainder filled in from reference TRBV2 and TRBJ1-2): EPEVTQTPSHQVTQMGQEVILRCVPISNHLYFYWYRQILGQKVEFLVSFYNNEISEKSEIFDDQFSVERPDGSNFTLKIRSTKLEDSAMYFCASHSAGPLVLDGYTFGSGTRLTVV.

The chain uses TRBV11-2 and TRBJ1-1; 7 bases map to TRBD1. The germline gives CDR1 SGHAT, CDR2 FQNNGV. This CDR3 has 15 amino acids. With 5 bases clipped from V and 2 bases from J, the junction kept 8 bases outside the gene matches. The CDR3 sequence is CASSPLTGPNTEAFF. The CDR3 coding sequence is TGTGCCAGCAGCCCTCTGACAGGGCCCAACACTGAAGCTTTCTTT.